A selection of T cell receptor beta chains follows, all from one sample in a study of shared clonotypes between healthy human individuals. Assay used: immunoSEQ multiplex PCR; TCRdb lists only in-frame clones, some missing. The table lists some 2.1 million clones, approximately 95% of them singletons, with about 1.1% in the top ten. Sample: naive CD8+ T cells sorted from blood. The receptors shown here come from a man younger than 30 in good health. The CDR3 runs from the conserved cysteine through the conserved F or W. A D gene is named only where the DNA matches it firmly. Size is stated for part of the rows, as once, few or many counts, or as a class when the clone is expanded.

>NA|TRBJ2-7|15|TRBV5-1|NA
TGCGCCAGCAGCTTGAAGGGCCCCGGGTTCGACGAGCAGTACTTC
CASSLKGPGFDEQYF
>few|TRBJ1-1|11|TRBV25-1|NA
TGTGCCAGCAGTAAGGGGACAGAAGCTTTCTTT
CASSKGTEAFF
>NA|TRBJ2-7|15|TRBV4-1|NA
TGCGCCAGCAGCCAAGCAGGGGGGGGCCGCTACGAGCAGTACTTC
CASSQAGGGRYEQYF
>NA|TRBJ2-3|14|TRBV30|NA
TGTGCCTGGAGTCGGGCTAGCGGCACAGATACGCAGTATTTT
CAWSRASGTDTQYF
>once|TRBJ2-5|15|TRBV11-2|NA
TGTGCCAGCAGCTCCTGGGACTCCCTCTCTGAGACCCAGTACTTC
CASSSWDSLSETQYF
>NA|TRBJ1-6|13|TRBV28|NA
TGTGCCAGCAGTTTAATGGGGAATTCACCCCTCCACTTT
CASSLMGNSPLHF
>once|TRBJ1-1|13|TRBV6-5|NA
TGTGCCAGCGGTCTGGGGGGGCAGGCTGAAGCTTTCTTT
CASGLGGQAEAFF
>NA|TRBJ2-7|16|TRBV7-9|NA
TGTGCCAGCAGCGCCTGGGACACCAATCCACCCTACGAGCAGTACTTC
CASSAWDTNPPYEQYF
>NA|TRBJ2-1|17|TRBV7-2|TRBD2
TGTGCCAGCAGCTTAGCGTTTGGACTAGCGGGAGGTAACGAGCAGTTCTTC
CASSLAFGLAGGNEQFF
>NA|TRBJ1-5|15|TRBV6-6|NA
TGTGCCAGCAGTCCGTCCACGGGGCCCTATCATACTGGGCATTTT
CASSPSTGPYHTGHF
>NA|TRBJ1-1|15|TRBV29-1|TRBD1
TGCAGCGTTGAGGGGGACAGGGGGCAGGACACTGAAGCTTTCTTT
CSVEGDRGQDTEAFF
>NA|TRBJ2-7|14|TRBV7-2|TRBD2
TGTGCCAGCAGGGAACTAGCGGGACACTACGAGCAGTACTTC
CASRELAGHYEQYF
>NA|TRBJ1-1|17|TRBV7-9|NA
TGTGCCAGCAGCTTAGACAGGGAGGGCCCCATGAACACTGAAGCTTTCTTT
CASSLDREGPMNTEAFF
>NA|TRBJ1-1|14|TRBV2|NA
TGTGCCAGCACCGTGACAGATATGAACACTGAAGCTTTCTTT
CASTVTDMNTEAFF
>NA|TRBJ1-2|19|TRBV14|NA
TGTGCCAGCAGCCAAGTTGACTGGACCGGGCCCAGGCGTGACTATGGCTACACCTTC
CASSQVDWTGPRRDYGYTF
>NA|TRBJ1-5|15|TRBV19|NA
TGTGCCAGTAGTATAGCTGGGACGAACCATCAGCCCCAGCATTTT
CASSIAGTNHQPQHF
>NA|TRBJ1-1|15|TRBV13|TRBD1
TGTGCCAGCAGCACCTGGACAGGGCTGAACACTGAAGCTTTCTTT
CASSTWTGLNTEAFF
>NA|TRBJ2-1|16|TRBV2|NA
TGTGCCAGCAGTGAGGGGATGGGGATCTCCTACAATGAGCAGTTCTTC
CASSEGMGISYNEQFF
>NA|TRBJ1-2|16|TRBV4-2|NA
TGTGCCAGCAGCCCCCGATCGGAGGGTTTGATCTATGGCTACACCTTC
CASSPRSEGLIYGYTF
>once|TRBJ2-5|16|TRBV13|TRBD1
TGTGCCAGCAGCCAATGGGACAGCAAAGTCCAAGAGACCCAGTACTTC
CASSQWDSKVQETQYF
>NA|TRBJ2-1|13|TRBV7-9|TRBD1
TGTGCCAGCAGCTCGACAGGGATCAATGAGCAGTTCTTC
CASSSTGINEQFF
>NA|TRBJ2-6|17|TRBV10-3|NA
TGTGCCATCAGTGAAAACAGGGATTTCTCTGGGGCCAACGTCCTGACTTTC
CAISENRDFSGANVLTF
>NA|TRBJ1-3|16|TRBV11-2|NA
TGTGCCAGCAGCATCAGGGCGACCTTACCCGGAAACACCATATATTTT
CASSIRATLPGNTIYF
>NA|TRBJ1-1|13|TRBV2|NA
TGTGCCAGCATCGAGGGTACGGACACTGAAGCTTTCTTT
CASIEGTDTEAFF
>NA|TRBJ2-7|13|TRBV9|NA
TGTGCCAGCAGCCCGGACAGTTCGGGCGAGCAGTACTTC
CASSPDSSGEQYF
>NA|TRBJ1-6|14|TRBV21-1|NA
TGTGCCAGCAGGGTGGACAGGGGAGGCTCACCCCTCCACTTT
CASRVDRGGSPLHF
>NA|TRBJ2-2|12|TRBV9|NA
TGTGCCAGCTCCATGCGCGCCGGGGAGCTGTTTTTT
CASSMRAGELFF
>once|TRBJ2-3|16|TRBV7-9|NA
TGTGCCAGCAGCTTAGATCCCGACCTTCCCACAGATACGCAGTATTTT
CASSLDPDLPTDTQYF
>NA|TRBJ2-1|15|TRBV5-6|NA
TGTGCCAGCAGCCCTACCTGGTACAGCGACAATGAGCAGTTCTTC
CASSPTWYSDNEQFF
>NA|TRBJ2-1|15|TRBV28|NA
TGTGCCAGCAGTTTAGACCGGGACCTGTACAATGAGCAGTTCTTC
CASSLDRDLYNEQFF
>NA|TRBJ1-3|18|TRBV10-2|TRBD1
TGCGCCAGCAGTGAGCCCTGGACAGGGGGCCTTCTTGGAAACACCATATATTTT
CASSEPWTGGLLGNTIYF
>few|TRBJ2-1|16|TRBV5-4|TRBD2
TGTGCCAGCAGCCTGTCTGGGACTAGCTACTACAATGAGCAGTTCTTC
CASSLSGTSYYNEQFF
>NA|TRBJ2-2|17|TRBV2|TRBD2
TGTGCCAGCAGTTCGGCCCTGCTAGCGGGAAACACCGGGGAGCTGTTTTTT
CASSSALLAGNTGELFF
>NA|TRBJ1-2|12|TRBV4-1|NA
TGCGCCAGCGTAGGAGGTGGCTATGGCTACACCTTC
CASVGGGYGYTF
>once|TRBJ1-1|16|TRBV10-3|TRBD1
TGTGCCATCACTACGGGACAGGGGGGGGATAACACTGAAGCTTTCTTT
CAITTGQGGDNTEAFF
>NA|TRBJ1-2|12|TRBV29-1|NA
TGCAGCGCTACAGGGACTAACTATGGCTACACCTTC
CSATGTNYGYTF
>NA|TRBJ2-2|16|TRBV2|TRBD1
TGTGCCAGCTCTACAGCCCGGGACAGCCCATTCGGGGAGCTGTTTTTT
CASSTARDSPFGELFF
>few|TRBJ2-2|14|TRBV5-1|NA
TGCGCCAGCAGCTTGATTCCCGGGATCAGGGAGCTGTTTTTT
CASSLIPGIRELFF
>NA|TRBJ1-5|16|TRBV30|TRBD1
TGTGCCTGGAGTGTACCTTTGACAGGGGTTGGCCAGCCCCAGCATTTT
CAWSVPLTGVGQPQHF
>NA|TRBJ2-1|13|TRBV11-3|NA
TGTGCCAGCAGCTTATTCCCGGGCAATGAGCAGTTCTTC
CASSLFPGNEQFF
>NA|TRBJ1-2|14|TRBV13|NA
TGTGCCAGCAGCTTACGGGGGGATCACTATGGCTACACCTTC
CASSLRGDHYGYTF
>NA|TRBJ2-1|15|TRBV6-1|NA
TGTGCCAGCAGTGAAGCGCGGAACTTCTACAATGAGCAGTTCTTC
CASSEARNFYNEQFF
>NA|TRBJ2-1|18|TRBV18|TRBD2
TGTGCCAGCTCACCGGGACTAGCGGGAGGGTTTGCCTACAATGAGCAGTTCTTC
CASSPGLAGGFAYNEQFF
>NA|TRBJ1-1|14|TRBV2|NA
TGTGCCAGCAGTGAAGCGGGGGGTGCCACTGAAGCTTTCTTT
CASSEAGGATEAFF
>NA|TRBJ2-7|16|TRBV4-2|NA
TGTGCCAGCAGCCACCTTCAGGGGGGGGGAAACTACGAGCAGTACTTC
CASSHLQGGGNYEQYF
>NA|TRBJ2-1|16|TRBV27|TRBD2
TGTGCCAGCAGTTTTAAGTCTAGCGGAGATGACGATGAGCAGTTCTTC
CASSFKSSGDDDEQFF
>NA|TRBJ1-6|16|TRBV5-1|NA
TGCGCCAGCAGCTGGGAGGACAGCTCCTATAATTCACCCCTCCACTTT
CASSWEDSSYNSPLHF
>NA|TRBJ2-3|18|TRBV6-1|NA
TGTGCCAGCAGTGAAGGGTTCGGGACCCTCAGGAGGGAAGATACGCAGTATTTT
CASSEGFGTLRREDTQYF
>NA|TRBJ1-2|14|TRBV27|TRBD1
TGTGCCAGCAGTTTCAGACAGGGGAACGGGGGCTACACCTTC
CASSFRQGNGGYTF
>NA|TRBJ2-4|13|TRBV11-2|NA
TGTGCCAGCAGCTTAGATCACGGAGGGTACTATTACTTC
CASSLDHGGYYYF
>NA|TRBJ2-7|16|TRBV9|NA
TGTGCCAGCAGCGTAGGTTTGGAGGGGGCAAATTCCGAGCAGTACTTC
CASSVGLEGANSEQYF
>NA|TRBJ2-1|13|TRBV11-2|TRBD1
TGTGCCAGCAGCTTAGGACAGGGCTATGAGCAGTTCTTC
CASSLGQGYEQFF